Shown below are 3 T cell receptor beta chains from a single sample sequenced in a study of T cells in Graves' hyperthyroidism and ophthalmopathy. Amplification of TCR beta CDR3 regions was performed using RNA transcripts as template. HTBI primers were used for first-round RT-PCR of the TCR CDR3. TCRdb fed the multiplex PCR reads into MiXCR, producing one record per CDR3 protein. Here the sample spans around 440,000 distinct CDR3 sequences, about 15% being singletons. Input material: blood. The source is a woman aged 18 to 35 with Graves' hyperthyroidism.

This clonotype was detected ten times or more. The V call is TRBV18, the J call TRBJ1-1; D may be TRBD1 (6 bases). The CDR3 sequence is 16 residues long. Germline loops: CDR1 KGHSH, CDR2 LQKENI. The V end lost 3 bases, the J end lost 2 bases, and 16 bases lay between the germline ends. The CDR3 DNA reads TGTGCCAGCTCACCGTCCGAGGGGGGGGCCAACACTGAAGCTTTCTTT. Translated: CASSPSEGGANTEAFF.

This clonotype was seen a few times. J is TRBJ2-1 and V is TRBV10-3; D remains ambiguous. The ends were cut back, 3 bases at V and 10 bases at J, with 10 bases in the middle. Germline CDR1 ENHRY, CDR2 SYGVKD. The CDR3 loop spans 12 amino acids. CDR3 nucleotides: TGTGCCATCAGTGATGACGCGAAAGAGCAGTTCTTC. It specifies CAISDDAKEQFF.

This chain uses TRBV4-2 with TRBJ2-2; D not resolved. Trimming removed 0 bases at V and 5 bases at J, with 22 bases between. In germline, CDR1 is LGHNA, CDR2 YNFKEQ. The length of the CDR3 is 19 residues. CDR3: CASSQDLSVWRLGTGELFF. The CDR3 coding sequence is TGTGCCAGCAGCCAAGACCTCTCCGTGTGGAGACTTGGGACCGGGGAGCTGTTTTTT.